One sample yielded the 29 T cell receptor beta chains listed below, sequenced in a study of post-analysis software for immune sequencing data. Included in the TCR beta cDNA libraries were unique molecular identifiers. TCRdb called the PCR reads again in MiXCR, with one record for every CDR3 protein. The data contain hundreds of thousands of distinct CDR3 sequences, roughly 29% of them singletons. Findings and limits, study-wide: A handful of TRBV segments (TRBV5-6, TRBV5-1 and TRBV20-1 among them) occurred more frequently in patients than in controls.

The antigens of these receptors remain unknown. Source material: blood. These receptor sequences come from a girl between 10 and 17 years old with multiple sclerosis.

This clonotype was picked up one time. Since no conserved phenylalanine or tryptophan closes the CDR3, a read error is the likely cause. The V gene is TRBV6-2 or TRBV6-3, the J gene TRBJ2-7; 7 nucleotides agree with TRBD1. CDR1 and CDR2 from the germline V gene are MNHEY and SVGEGT. This CDR3 comprises 17 residues. V lost 6 bases to trimming and J lost 0 bases; unmatched junction nucleotides: 14. This CDR3 is CASSLTATGLSSYEQYL. The CDR3 DNA reads as TGTGCCAGCAGCCTAACCGCGACAGGGTTGAGCTCCTACGAGCAGTACTTG.

At least ten counts were recorded for this clonotype. The genes are TRBV6-5 and TRBJ1-5, with D unresolved. Per germline, CDR1 MNHEY and CDR2 SVGAGI. Trimming took off 6 bases at V and 7 bases at J, with 13 bases between the two ends. The CDR3 sequence is 13 residues long. The CDR3 is CASRDPSGQPQHF. In nucleotides, the CDR3 is TGTGCCAGCAGGGACCCTTCCGGACAGCCCCAGCATTTT.

The V gene is TRBV29-1, the J gene TRBJ2-3, with D perhaps assigned TRBD1 or TRBD2 (6 bases each). With 5 bases removed from V and 4 bases from J, the gap between germline ends came to 19 bases. Germline CDR1 is SQVTM and CDR2 is ANQGSEA. The CDR3 runs 15 residues. The CDR3 is CSVHLGGGKADTQYF. The CDR3 DNA is TGCAGCGTTCACCTCGGGGGCGGGAAGGCAGATACGCAGTATTTT.

The V gene is TRBV21-1, the J gene TRBJ1-6. TRBV21-1 is deemed a pseudogene. There are 13 residues in the CDR3. The CDR3 loop reads CASSSSRHLALHF. DNA of the CDR3: TGTGCCAGCAGCAGCAGCAGGCATTTGGCCCTCCACTTT.

This clonotype was counted only a few times. The chain has TRBV15 and TRBJ2-7; 7 positions match TRBD1. This CDR3 has 12 amino acids. Germline V gene data show CDR1 as LNHNV and CDR2 as YYDKDF (reference sequence). The J segment lost 1 base and the V segment lost 8 bases, leaving 2 bases of the junction unmatched. The CDR3 sequence: CATQGQSYEQYF. In DNA form, the CDR3 reads TGTGCCACCCAGGGACAGTCCTACGAGCAGTACTTC. Complete variable domain (other parts from reference TRBV15 and TRBJ2-7): DAMVIQNPRYQVTQFGKPVTLSCSQTLNHNVMYWYQQKSSQAPKLLFHYYDKDFNNEADTPDNFQSRRPNTSFCFLDIRSPGLGDTAMYLCATQGQSYEQYFGPGTRLTVT.

The chain links TRBV29-1 to TRBJ2-1; 13 bases fit TRBD2. This CDR3 is built from 14 residues. From germline, CDR1 is SQVTM and CDR2 ANQGSEA. J lost 8 bases, V lost 7 bases, and 8 bases had no gene match. The CDR3 spells CSARLAGGVYEQFF. CDR3 in DNA: TGCAGCGCCCGACTAGCGGGAGGAGTCTATGAGCAGTTCTTC.

The V and J genes are TRBV6-5 and TRBJ2-7; maybe TRBD1 (6 bases). Trimming left V 6 bases short and J 5 bases short, with 14 bases between. The CDR3 has 13 residues. Looked up from germline, CDR1 is MNHEY and CDR2 is SVGAGI. The CDR3 DNA reads TGTGCCAGCAGGGGCATTGGGGGCCACGAGCAGTACTTC. It yields the protein CASRGIGGHEQYF.

This chain joins TRBV6-2 or TRBV6-3 and TRBJ2-3; no clear D. The germline CDR1 and CDR2 sequences are MNHEY and SVGEGT. Trimming removed 0 bases at V and 2 bases at J, with 9 bases between. This CDR3 region has 15 residues. The CDR3 sequence: CASSYSTVITDTQYF. The DNA of the CDR3 is TGTGCCAGCAGTTACTCAACTGTTATCACAGATACGCAGTATTTT.

V is TRBV3-1 and J is TRBJ2-1; D ambiguous. The V and J ends lost 1 base and 7 bases respectively, with 11 bases between them. From germline, CDR1 is LGHDT and CDR2 YNNKEL (reference sequence). The CDR3 is 14 residues long. The CDR3 nucleotides read TGTGCCAGCAGCCAAGCTAGAGGATGGAATGAGCAGTTCTTC. It translates to CASSQARGWNEQFF.

This clonotype showed up just a few times. This sequence joins TRBV29-1 and TRBJ1-6; 7 bases fit TRBD1. The CDR3 totals 13 residues. The trim removed 4 bases at V and 8 bases at J, leaving 5 bases unmatched. CDR1 and CDR2 (germline): SQVTM, ANQGSEA. CDR3 coding DNA: TGCAGCGTTGGGGTAGGGGGCGATTCACCCCTCCACTTT. Translated, it gives CSVGVGGDSPLHF.

The sample holds a few counts of this clonotype. The rearrangement joins TRBV27 to TRBJ1-6; a weak D match, TRBD1 (5 bases). Germline loops: CDR1 MNHEY, CDR2 SMNVEV (reference sequence). The V end lost 6 bases, the J end lost 10 bases, and 22 bases lay between the germline ends. The CDR3 consists of 16 residues. CDR3 residues: CASRRNRDGRGSPLHF. In DNA, the CDR3 is TGTGCCAGCAGGCGAAACCGGGACGGCAGAGGATCACCCCTCCACTTT.

Turning to this clonotype: Mismatch with germline at one junction end may stem from a read error. The chain uses TRBV28 and TRBJ1-2, with 7 bases that match TRBD1. This CDR3 region has 17 residues. The V gene's germline CDR1 is MDHEN and CDR2 SYDVKM. CDR3 in DNA: TGTGCCGGCAGTAAATGGGGCCGACGACAGGGAGACTATGGCTACACCTTC. Its translation is CAGSKWGRRQGDYGYTF.

A few counts support this clonotype. The gene calls are TRBV2 and TRBJ2-7; no reliable D call. Germline assignment: CDR1 SNHLY and CDR2 FYNNEI. CDR3 size: 12 residues. V gave up 6 bases and J gave up 6 bases, with 12 bases separating them. The CDR3 sequence is CASRDLLGEQYF. The CDR3 DNA follows: TGTGCCAGCAGGGACCTGCTGGGCGAGCAGTACTTC.

This clonotype was detected only a few times. The V gene is TRBV20-1, the J gene TRBJ2-7; D is ambiguous. The CDR3 consists of 17 residues. V was clipped by 0 bases and J by 0 bases, with 18 bases between them. Germline values: CDR1 DFQATT, CDR2 SNEGSKA (reference sequence). The CDR3 protein is CSARDLGITESSYEQYF. DNA for the CDR3: TGCAGTGCTAGAGATTTGGGAATAACGGAAAGCTCCTACGAGCAGTACTTC.

The chain employs TRBV20-1 and TRBJ2-5; a weak D match, TRBD1 (6 bases). The V end was cut by 4 bases, the J end by 5 bases, with 14 bases between. This CDR3 contains 13 residues. The V gene's germline CDR1 is DFQATT and CDR2 SNEGSKA (reference sequence). This chain's CDR3 is CSAKEQGRETQYF. CDR3 sequence (DNA): TGCAGTGCTAAGGAACAGGGACGGGAGACCCAGTACTTC.

This clonotype occurred a few times. This chain joins TRBV6-1 and TRBJ1-5, with TRBD1 as a possible D gene (6 bases). The V gene's germline CDR1 is MNHNS and CDR2 SASEGT. V lost 2 bases and J lost 0, with 8 bases in between. This CDR3 has 15 residues. CDR3 residues: CASSEWGASNQPQHF. In DNA form, the CDR3 reads TGTGCCAGCAGTGAATGGGGGGCTAGCAATCAGCCCCAGCATTTT.

This clonotype was observed a few times. This chain uses TRBV6-6 with TRBJ2-7; TRBD1 aligns across 7 bases. Per germline, CDR1 MNHNY and CDR2 SVGAGI (reference sequence). CDR3 length: 13 amino acids. V was pared by 8 bases and J by 1 base, with 5 bases of the junction left unmatched. CDR3 nucleotides: TGTGCCAGCCAACTGGGACAGTCCTACGAGCAGTACTTC. This encodes CASQLGQSYEQYF.

Comment on this clonotype: One end of the junction fails to match germline, which may point to a read error. The chain links TRBV12-3 or TRBV12-4 to TRBJ2-1; 7 nucleotides align to TRBD1. The CDR3 spans 15 residues. CDR3 in DNA: TGTGCCAGCAGCTTCCGGACAGGACCCTACAGTGAGCAGTTCTTC. As protein: CASSFRTGPYSEQFF.

The sample holds a few counts of this clonotype. This chain links TRBV4-3 with TRBJ1-6; D unclear. Trimming pared 1 base from V and 8 bases from J, leaving 6 bases between. The CDR3 runs 13 residues. Germline V gene lookup returns CDR1 LGHNA and CDR2 YSLEER. The CDR3 region is CASSQGYDSPLHF. In DNA, the CDR3 is TGCGCCAGCAGCCAAGGTTATGATTCACCCCTCCACTTT.

This chain connects TRBV2 to TRBJ1-5; tentative D call: TRBD1 (5 bases). CDR3 length: 12 residues. The germline CDR1 and CDR2 sequences are SNHLY and FYNNEI. With 6 bases removed from V and 15 bases from J, the gap between germline ends came to 18 bases. The CDR3: CASSRDGPDGHF. In DNA form, the CDR3 reads TGTGCCAGCAGCCGGGACGGCCCCGATGGGCATTTT.

The chain links TRBV7-2 to TRBJ2-5; the D call may be TRBD1 or TRBD2 (6 bases each). Trimming shortened V by 8 bases and J by 5 bases, and 12 bases separated the two germline ends. The CDR3 extends over 12 amino acids. CDR1 and CDR2 from the germline V gene are SGHTA and FQGNSA. The CDR3 coding sequence is TGTGCCAGCGGCAAGGGGGGTGAGACCCAGTACTTC. Translation gives CASGKGGETQYF.

This clonotype was counted many times. This rearrangement joins TRBV28 to TRBJ2-6, with D possibly TRBD1 on 6 matching bases. Germline V gives CDR1 MDHEN, CDR2 SYDVKM. Trimming took 10 bases from V and 1 from J, leaving 8 bases between them. The CDR3 consists of 13 residues. Here the CDR3 DNA reads TGTGCCACCAGGGGATCTGGGGCCAACGTCCTGACTTTC. Translation gives CATRGSGANVLTF.

J is TRBJ1-2 and V is TRBV5-1, with D unresolved. The germline gives CDR1 SGHRS, CDR2 YFSETQ. V was trimmed by 1 base and J by 4 bases, leaving 8 bases between them. The CDR3 covers 13 residues. The CDR3 loop reads CASSLPDGYGYTF. The CDR3 DNA follows: TGCGCCAGCAGCTTGCCGGACGGCTATGGCTACACCTTC.

The chain couples TRBV7-8 to TRBJ2-7; D not resolved. V was pared by 4 bases and J by 7 bases, with 11 bases between. The germline V gene has CDR1 SGHVS and CDR2 FQNEAQ. The CDR3 consists of 12 residues. Here the CDR3 reads CASSSSYNEQYF. CDR3 nucleotide sequence: TGTGCCAGCAGCTCCTCCTACAATGAGCAGTACTTC.

The chain combines TRBV12-3 or TRBV12-4 with TRBJ1-6; D is unresolved. The V end lost 3 bases, the J end lost 8 bases, and 14 bases lay between the germline ends. The CDR3 extends over 15 amino acids. The CDR3, as DNA: TGTGCCAGCAGTTTGAACGCCCCGGGCGATTCACCCCTCCACTTT. Protein product: CASSLNAPGDSPLHF.

As regards this clonotype: Germline is not matched at one junction end, which may reflect a read error. CDR3: CSVEQGSNKQFF. The CDR3 coding sequence is TGCAGCGTTGAACAGGGGTCCAATAAGCAGTTCTTC. The chain is built from TRBV29-1 and TRBJ2-1, with D possibly being TRBD1 (6 bases). The CDR3 has 12 residues. In germline, CDR1 is SQVTM, CDR2 ANQGSEA.

The table lists this clonotype with a few counts. The chain employs TRBV11-2 and TRBJ2-5, with no clear D. Trimming removed 5 bases from V and 1 base from J, with 11 bases in between. CDR1 is SGHAT, CDR2 FQNNGV, per germline. The CDR3 is made up of 14 amino acids. CDR3 sequence: CASSAHLVQETQYF. The DNA of the CDR3 is TGTGCCAGCAGCGCCCACCTAGTCCAAGAGACCCAGTACTTC. The full variable domain, completed using reference TRBV11-2 and TRBJ2-5, is EAGVAQSPRYKIIEKRQSVAFWCNPISGHATLYWYQQILGQGPKLLIQFQNNGVVDDSQLPKDRFSAERLKGVDSTLKIQPAKLEDSAVYLCASSAHLVQETQYFGPGTRLLVL.

The CDR3 loop reads CASSPGGAEEETQYF. DNA for the CDR3: TGTGCCAGCAGCCCTGGGGGGGCGGAAGAAGAGACCCAGTACTTC. The rearrangement uses TRBV11-3 and TRBJ2-5; weak D call: TRBD2 (7 bases). This CDR3 has 15 residues. Looked up from germline, CDR1 is SGHNT and CDR2 is YENEEA. The germline V and J ends were trimmed by 5 bases and 3 bases, with 16 bases remaining between them.

This clonotype has just a few counts. The chain is built from TRBV24-1 and TRBJ2-3; tentatively, D is TRBD1 (6 bases). The ends were cut back, 6 bases at V and 8 bases at J, with 8 bases in the middle. The CDR3 extends over 11 amino acids. Germline assignment: CDR1 KGHDR and CDR2 SFDVKD. For the CDR3, the DNA is TGTGCCACCAGTCAACAGGGTACGCAGTATTTT. It specifies CATSQQGTQYF.